The present TCR beta chain was sequenced within a study of cytomegalovirus exposure and HLA in healthy donors. The PCR used 60 Vbeta and 13 Jbeta primers. The table came from immunoSEQ multiplex PCR; TCRdb's copy has only in-frame clones and leaves some out. This table has 150,000 to 200,000 clones, roughly 79% appearing once. V shed 5 bases and J 0 bases; nucleotides not matched to a gene: 8. CDR3 size: 16 residues. Germline CDR1 SGHRS, CDR2 YFSETQ. The sequence derives from a man aged 40-49 years in good health and CMV-seronegative. The chain carries TRBV5-1 and TRBJ2-3; 8 bases are a match to TRBD1. Sequenced sample: PBMCs. The CDR3 DNA sequence: TGCGCCAGCAGTCCCGGCCAGGGGGCCAGCACAGATACGCAGTATTTT. Translation gives CASSPGQGASTDTQYF.